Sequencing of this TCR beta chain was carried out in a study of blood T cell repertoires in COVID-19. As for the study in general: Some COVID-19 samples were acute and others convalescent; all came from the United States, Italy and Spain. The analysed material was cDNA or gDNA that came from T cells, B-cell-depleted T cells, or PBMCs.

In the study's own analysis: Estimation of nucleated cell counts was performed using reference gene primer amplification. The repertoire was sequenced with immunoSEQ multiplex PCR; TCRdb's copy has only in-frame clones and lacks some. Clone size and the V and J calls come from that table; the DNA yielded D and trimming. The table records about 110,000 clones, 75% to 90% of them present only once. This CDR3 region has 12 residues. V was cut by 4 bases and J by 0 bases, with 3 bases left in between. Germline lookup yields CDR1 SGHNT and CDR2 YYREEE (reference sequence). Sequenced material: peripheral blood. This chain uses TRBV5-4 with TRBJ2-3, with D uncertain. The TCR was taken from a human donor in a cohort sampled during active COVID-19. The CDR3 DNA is TGTGCCAGCAGCCCGAGCACAGATACGCAGTATTTT. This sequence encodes CASSPSTDTQYF.